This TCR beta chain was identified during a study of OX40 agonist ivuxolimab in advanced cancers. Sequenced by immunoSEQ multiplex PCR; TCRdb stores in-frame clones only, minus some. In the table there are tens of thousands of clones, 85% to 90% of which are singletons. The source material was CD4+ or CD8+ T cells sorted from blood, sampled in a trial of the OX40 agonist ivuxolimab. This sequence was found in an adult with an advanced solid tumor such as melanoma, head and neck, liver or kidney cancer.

DNA of the CDR3: TGTGCCAGCAGCTTGCGATCCGGGACAGGGACCACTGAAGCTTTCTTT. It yields the protein CASSLRSGTGTTEAFF. V is TRBV5-6 and J is TRBJ1-1; 9 bases match TRBD1. The CDR3 consists of 16 residues. Germline values: CDR1 SGHDT, CDR2 YYEEEE. With 1 base clipped from V and 4 bases from J, the junction kept 8 bases outside the gene matches. The full variable domain, its missing parts supplied by reference TRBV5-6 and TRBJ1-1, is DAGVTQSPTHLIKTRGQQVTLRCSPKSGHDTVSWYQQALGQGPQFIFQYYEEEERQRGNFPDRFSGHQFPNYSSELNVNALLLGDSALYLCASSLRSGTGTTEAFFGQGTRLTVV.